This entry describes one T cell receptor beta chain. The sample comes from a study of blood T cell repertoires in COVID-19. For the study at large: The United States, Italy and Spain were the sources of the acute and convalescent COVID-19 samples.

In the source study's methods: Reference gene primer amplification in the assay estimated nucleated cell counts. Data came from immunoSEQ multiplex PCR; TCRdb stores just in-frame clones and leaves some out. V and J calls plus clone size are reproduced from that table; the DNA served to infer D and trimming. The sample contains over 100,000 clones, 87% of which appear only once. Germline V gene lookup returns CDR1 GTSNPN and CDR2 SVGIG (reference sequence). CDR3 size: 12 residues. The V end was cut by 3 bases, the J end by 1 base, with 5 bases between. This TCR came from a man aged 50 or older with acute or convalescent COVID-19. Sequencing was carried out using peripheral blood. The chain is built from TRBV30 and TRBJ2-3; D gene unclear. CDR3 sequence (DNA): TGTGCCTGGAGCCTTCGCACAGATACGCAGTATTTT. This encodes CAWSLRTDTQYF.